The 2 T cell receptor beta chains reported below all come from one sample, sequenced in a study of blood T cell repertoires in COVID-19. Profiled with immunoSEQ multiplex PCR; TCRdb holds only in-frame clones, not every one. The repertoire has roughly 410,000 clones, over 75% of them found once; the top ten carry 1.5% to 1.9%. Material: peripheral blood. The receptors were sampled from a woman in her thirties or forties with COVID-19, enrolled during active disease.

This chain joins TRBV28 and TRBJ2-7; TRBD1 is a possible D gene (6 bases). The CDR3 length is 15 residues. The V end was cut by 6 bases, the J end by 0 bases, with 15 bases between. Germline-derived CDR1 and CDR2 are MDHEN and SYDVKM. Here the CDR3 DNA reads TGTGCCAGCAGACTCCGTACAGGGAGCTCCTACGAGCAGTACTTC. Residues: CASRLRTGSSYEQYF.

The rearrangement uses TRBV5-6 and TRBJ1-4; the D is unclear. Trimming removed 2 bases at V and 7 bases at J, with 12 bases between. CDR1 is SGHDT and CDR2 is YYEEEE in the germline V gene. The CDR3 has 14 residues. Written as DNA, the CDR3 is TGTGCCAGCAGCTTCTATCCTGTGAGTGAAAAACTGTTTTTT. Amino acid sequence: CASSFYPVSEKLFF.